Detailed here is one T cell receptor beta chain. Its antigen is currently unknown. The data belong to a study of T cell repertoires in cytomegalovirus infection. Study information: Public TCR beta signatures were indicative of both CMV infection and a matching HLA type. Study conclusions and caveats: Totalled public TCR beta family frequency picked out people who carried CMV plus the relevant HLA. HLA-C-restricted CMV-specific TCR beta clonotypes prevailed in the ex vivo response.

TCRdb re-derived calls from the reads in MiXCR, one entry per CDR3 protein. The repertoire consists of under 850,000 distinct CDR3 sequences, with 35% occurring once and the leading ten covering under 3%. Per the germline V gene, CDR1 is SGHAT and CDR2 is FQDESV (reference sequence). The junction had 5 bases not matched to a gene; V was cut back by 1 base and J by 9 bases. The CDR3 has 14 amino acids. The sequenced sample consisted of PBMCs. The source of this sequence is a human donor in good health (CMV status not recorded). Some clones in this sample may be carry-over from other donors' samples. The chain couples TRBV11-1 to TRBJ2-1, with 8 bases matching TRBD1. In DNA, the CDR3 is TGTGCCAGCAGCTTAGGGGACAGGATCGGTGAGCAGTTCTTC. Amino acid sequence: CASSLGDRIGEQFF.